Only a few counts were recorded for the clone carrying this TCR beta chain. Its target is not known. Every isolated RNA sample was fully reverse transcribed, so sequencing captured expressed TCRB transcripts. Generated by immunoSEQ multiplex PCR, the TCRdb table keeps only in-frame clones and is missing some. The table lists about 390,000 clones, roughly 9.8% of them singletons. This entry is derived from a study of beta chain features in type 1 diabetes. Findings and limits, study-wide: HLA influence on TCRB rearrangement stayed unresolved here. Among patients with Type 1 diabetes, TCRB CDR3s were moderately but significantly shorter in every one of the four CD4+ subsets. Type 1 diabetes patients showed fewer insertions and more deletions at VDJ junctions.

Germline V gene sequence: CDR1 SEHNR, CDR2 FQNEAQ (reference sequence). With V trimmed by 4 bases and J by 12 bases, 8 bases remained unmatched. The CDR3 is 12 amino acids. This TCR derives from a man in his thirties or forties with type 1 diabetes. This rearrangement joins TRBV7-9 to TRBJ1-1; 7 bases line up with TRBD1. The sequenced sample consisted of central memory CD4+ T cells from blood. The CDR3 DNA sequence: TGTGCCAGCAGCTATCAACAGGGGAGGCCTTTCTTT. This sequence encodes CASSYQQGRPFF.